These T cell receptor beta chains were read from a single sample in a study of CD8+CD57+ T cells in acquired aplastic anemia. In TCRdb, the reads were re-called with MiXCR into one record per CDR3 protein. This sample has 180,000 or so distinct CDR3 sequences, with 46% found just once. The specimen was sorted CD4+, CD8+, or CD8+CD57+ T cells (not recorded which) from PBMCs. The receptors derive from a human donor in good health. Each CDR3 is given with its conserved first and last residue. The order of the fields is J gene, D gene, clone size, V gene, CDR3 DNA, CDR3 protein. The D gene is left open where the match is weak. The size field is filled for only some rows; it gives once, few, many or a size class.

J gene: TRBJ1-2; D gene: -; clone size: many; V gene: TRBV19; CDR3 DNA: TGTGCCAGTAGTATGTCAGGGGAGGGCTACACCTTC; CDR3 protein: CASSMSGEGYTF
J gene: TRBJ1-1; D gene: -; clone size: many; V gene: TRBV7-9; CDR3 DNA: TGTGCCAGCAGCCCAAGGGTACAAGCTTTCTTT; CDR3 protein: CASSPRVQAFF
J gene: TRBJ1-1; D gene: -; clone size: many; V gene: TRBV12-3/TRBV12-4; CDR3 DNA: TGTGCCAGCAGTTTAGCCCACTCGGGACGGAACACTGAAGCTTTCTTT; CDR3 protein: CASSLAHSGRNTEAFF
J gene: TRBJ1-1; D gene: -; clone size: many; V gene: TRBV20-1; CDR3 DNA: TGCAGTGCAGCCCCTAGGGCGGGGGAAGCTTTCTTT; CDR3 protein: CSAAPRAGEAFF
J gene: TRBJ2-3; D gene: TRBD2; clone size: once; V gene: TRBV24-1; CDR3 DNA: TGTGCCACCAGTGATCGCGGACTAGATAGCACAGATACGCAGTATTTT; CDR3 protein: CATSDRGLDSTDTQYF
J gene: TRBJ2-1; D gene: TRBD2; clone size: -; V gene: TRBV5-1; CDR3 DNA: TGCGCCAGCAGACTAGCGGGGTACAATGAGCAGTTCTTC; CDR3 protein: CASRLAGYNEQFF
J gene: TRBJ2-1; D gene: -; clone size: -; V gene: TRBV10-3; CDR3 DNA: TGTGCCAGCAGTGAGTCTTCACGGAGTCGGCTAGGGGGCAATGAGCAGTTCTTC; CDR3 protein: CASSESSRSRLGGNEQFF
J gene: TRBJ1-3; D gene: TRBD1; clone size: many; V gene: TRBV6-1; CDR3 DNA: TGTGCCAGCAGGGACAGGGGGCTTTACACCATATATTTT; CDR3 protein: CASRDRGLYTIYF
J gene: TRBJ1-2; D gene: TRBD1; clone size: -; V gene: TRBV5-1; CDR3 DNA: TGCGCCAGCAGCTTGGGGGCTGCGACAGGGCCTAACTATGGCTACACCTTC; CDR3 protein: CASSLGAATGPNYGYTF
J gene: TRBJ1-3; D gene: -; clone size: many; V gene: TRBV7-2; CDR3 DNA: TGTGCCAGCAGCTCATCAGGGTTCTCTGGAAACACCATATATTTT; CDR3 protein: CASSSSGFSGNTIYF
J gene: TRBJ2-3; D gene: TRBD1; clone size: -; V gene: TRBV2; CDR3 DNA: TGTGCCAGCAGTGTTAGGGGGCGCCCAGATACGCAGTATTTT; CDR3 protein: CASSVRGRPDTQYF
J gene: TRBJ1-6; D gene: -; clone size: -; V gene: TRBV3-1; CDR3 DNA: TGTGCCAGCAGCCAAGATCCGACTCGGAATTCACCCCTCCACTTT; CDR3 protein: CASSQDPTRNSPLHF
J gene: TRBJ1-6; D gene: TRBD1; clone size: -; V gene: TRBV19; CDR3 DNA: TGTGCCAGTAGGCCGGGACAGGGATTTCCACCCTTCCACTTT; CDR3 protein: CASRPGQGFPPFHF
J gene: TRBJ2-2; D gene: -; clone size: many; V gene: TRBV9; CDR3 DNA: TGTGCCAGCAGCGTCGGGCAGGGGTACACCGGGGAGCTGTTTTTT; CDR3 protein: CASSVGQGYTGELFF
J gene: TRBJ1-5; D gene: -; clone size: -; V gene: TRBV6-2/TRBV6-3; CDR3 DNA: TGTGCCAGCAGTTACCGGTGGGGAAATAGCAATCAGCCCCAGCATTTT; CDR3 protein: CASSYRWGNSNQPQHF
J gene: TRBJ2-4; D gene: -; clone size: -; V gene: TRBV25-1; CDR3 DNA: TGTGCCAGCAGTGAGTTGTTCGGGGTGGGAAACATTCAGTACTTC; CDR3 protein: CASSELFGVGNIQYF
J gene: TRBJ2-3; D gene: TRBD2; clone size: few; V gene: TRBV24-1; CDR3 DNA: TGTGCCACCAGTGCAGGGACTAGCGGGCCTAGCACAGATACGCAGTATTTT; CDR3 protein: CATSAGTSGPSTDTQYF
J gene: TRBJ2-5; D gene: -; clone size: -; V gene: TRBV24-1; CDR3 DNA: TGTGCCACCAGTGAGCGGGGACTCGTTCAAGAGACCCAGTACTTC; CDR3 protein: CATSERGLVQETQYF
J gene: TRBJ2-1; D gene: -; clone size: many; V gene: TRBV29-1; CDR3 DNA: TGCAGCGCCGGGGGCGGGACTACCTACAATGAGCAGTTCTTC; CDR3 protein: CSAGGGTTYNEQFF
J gene: TRBJ2-7; D gene: TRBD2; clone size: -; V gene: TRBV4-1; CDR3 DNA: TGCGCCAGCAGCCAAGGGCGCGCTAGCGGGGCCTCCTACGAGCAGTACTTC; CDR3 protein: CASSQGRASGASYEQYF
J gene: TRBJ1-5; D gene: -; clone size: -; V gene: TRBV6-5; CDR3 DNA: TGTGCCAGCAGTTACGTCAACAATCAGCCCCAGCATTTT; CDR3 protein: CASSYVNNQPQHF
J gene: TRBJ1-6; D gene: -; clone size: -; V gene: TRBV10-3; CDR3 DNA: TGTGCCATCAGCGGGGGGCAGGATTCACCCCTCCACTTT; CDR3 protein: CAISGGQDSPLHF
J gene: TRBJ2-5; D gene: -; clone size: -; V gene: TRBV7-3; CDR3 DNA: TGTGCCAGCAGCTTATGGGCGGGGGAGACCCAGTACTTC; CDR3 protein: CASSLWAGETQYF
J gene: TRBJ1-5; D gene: -; clone size: -; V gene: TRBV19; CDR3 DNA: TGTGCCAGTAGTATAGGGACTCAGCCCCAGCATTTT; CDR3 protein: CASSIGTQPQHF
J gene: TRBJ1-6; D gene: -; clone size: many; V gene: TRBV27; CDR3 DNA: TGTGCCAGCAGTCCTATCGCGGGACACGGGGGGACCCTCCACTTT; CDR3 protein: CASSPIAGHGGTLHF
J gene: TRBJ2-7; D gene: TRBD1; clone size: many; V gene: TRBV7-9; CDR3 DNA: TGTGCCAGCAGCCCCGGGACAGGGTTCCACGAGCAGTACTTC; CDR3 protein: CASSPGTGFHEQYF
J gene: TRBJ2-1; D gene: TRBD2; clone size: few; V gene: TRBV12-3/TRBV12-4; CDR3 DNA: TGTGCCAGCACCCCGGGACTAGCGGGCGCGAGCTCCTACAATGAGCAGTTCTTC; CDR3 protein: CASTPGLAGASSYNEQFF